This is a list of T cell receptor beta chains from one sample in a study of T cell repertoires in cytomegalovirus infection. One entry per CDR3 protein, called by TCRdb with MiXCR from the reads. The table lists about 300,000 distinct CDR3 sequences, about 9.2% of them singletons. Specimen: PBMCs. The receptors were gathered from a human donor in good health (CMV status not recorded). Some clones in this sample may be carry-over from other donors' samples. Both conserved end residues are part of each CDR3. Each record gives: V gene, J gene, CDR3 protein.

TRBV2,TRBJ2-5,CASMRGLETQYF
TRBV6-1,TRBJ2-4,CASSEGQVAKNIQYF
TRBV20-1,TRBJ1-6,CSAGEGRDNSPLHF
TRBV6-1,TRBJ2-1,CASSEDVFSTVLYNEQFF
TRBV7-9,TRBJ1-5,CASSSQPQHF
TRBV7-2,TRBJ2-3,CASSLAGLAGGFVDTQYF
TRBV11-2,TRBJ2-3,CASSWRGGETDTQYF
TRBV20-1,TRBJ2-2,CSARTRPGTTGELFF
TRBV7-2,TRBJ2-5,CASSSTSGGGRENQYF
TRBV7-2,TRBJ2-3,CASGQGGRPSTDTQYF
TRBV13,TRBJ2-1,CASSEDRTYNEQFF
TRBV6-2/TRBV6-3,TRBJ2-1,CASIGRGNNGSFQFF
TRBV6-5,TRBJ1-1,CASSYDRKGLEAFF
TRBV19,TRBJ1-4,CASSISTGTENEKLFF
TRBV2,TRBJ2-1,CASKRNRSPKVYDEQFF
TRBV20-1,TRBJ1-5,CSARDDGTLMEPQHF
TRBV5-5,TRBJ1-5,CASSPGTGFIQPQHF
TRBV15,TRBJ2-1,CATSRDKSYNEQFF
TRBV29-1,TRBJ2-3,CSVVTDRGFTDTQYF